Included here is one T cell receptor beta chain sequence, with context. The CDR3 loop spans 15 amino acids. Germline V gives CDR1 SGHRS, CDR2 YFSETQ. V was pared by 5 bases and J by 7 bases, with 16 bases between. The data belong to a study of blood T cells in healthy people across ages. Next came a second PCR, run for about 7 to 12 cycles, which used a sample-barcoded 5' primer along with a J-beta primer mix. TCRdb re-called the 5' RACE reads through MiXCR, storing one row per CDR3 protein. The data contain about 900,000 distinct CDR3 sequences, around 62% of them singletons. Samples each had at least 5.5 micrograms of total RNA extracted.

This clonotype originated in a man aged 25-45 years in good health. The chain uses TRBV5-1 and TRBJ1-6; D unclear. Specimen: blood. This CDR3 is CASRTSSAGNSPLHF. CDR3 coding DNA: TGCGCCAGCAGAACATCTTCGGCGGGGAATTCACCCCTCCACTTT. The full variable domain, in which reference TRBV5-1 and TRBJ1-6 provide the parts outside the CDR3, is KAGVTQTPRYLIKTRGQQVTLSCSPISGHRSVSWYQQTPGQGLQFLFEYFSETQRNKGNFPGRFSGRQFSNSRSEMNVSTLELGDSALYLCASRTSSAGNSPLHFGNGTRLTVT.